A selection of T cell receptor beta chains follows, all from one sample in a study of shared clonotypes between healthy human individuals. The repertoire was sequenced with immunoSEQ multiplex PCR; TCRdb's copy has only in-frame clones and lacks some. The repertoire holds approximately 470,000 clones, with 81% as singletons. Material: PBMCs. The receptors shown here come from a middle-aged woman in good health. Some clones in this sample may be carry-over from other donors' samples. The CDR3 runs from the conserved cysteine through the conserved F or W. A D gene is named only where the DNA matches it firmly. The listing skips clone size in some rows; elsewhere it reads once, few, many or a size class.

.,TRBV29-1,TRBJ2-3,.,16,TGCAGCGTTGAAGGCTCCACCAATTTACCCACAGATACGCAGTATTTT,CSVEGSTNLPTDTQYF
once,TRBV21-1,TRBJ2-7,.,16,TGTGCCAGCAGCAAATTCGACAGGACACCCTCCTACGAGCAGTACTTC,CASSKFDRTPSYEQYF
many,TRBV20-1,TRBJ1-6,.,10,TGCAGTGCTATCTGGCAGTCCCTCCACTTT,CSAIWQSLHF
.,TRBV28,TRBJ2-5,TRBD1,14,TGTGCCACCCAGGGTGCAGGGGGAATAGAGACCCAGTACTTC,CATQGAGGIETQYF
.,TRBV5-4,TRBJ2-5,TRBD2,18,TGTGCCAGCAGCTCGGGACTAGCGGGAGGGAGGTACCAAGAGACCCAGTACTTC,CASSSGLAGGRYQETQYF
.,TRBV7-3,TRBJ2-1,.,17,TGTGCCAGCAGCTCGGGCTCTGGGGGACGAGGAAACAATGAGCAGTTCTTC,CASSSGSGGRGNNEQFF
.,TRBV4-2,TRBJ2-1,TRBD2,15,TGTGCCAGCAGCCAAGATTTAGCGGGTGGCGATGAGCAGTTCTTC,CASSQDLAGGDEQFF
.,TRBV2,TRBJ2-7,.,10,TGTGCCAGCAGTTTATACGAGCAGTACTTC,CASSLYEQYF
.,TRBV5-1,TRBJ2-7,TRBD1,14,TGCGCCAGCAGCTTTCAGGGACAGGGCGGCGAGCAGTACTTC,CASSFQGQGGEQYF
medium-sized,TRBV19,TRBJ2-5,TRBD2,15,TGTGCCAGTAGAGGGGTCGGGAGGGCCCAAGAGACCCAGTACTTC,CASRGVGRAQETQYF
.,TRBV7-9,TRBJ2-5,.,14,TGTGCCAGCAGCTTAGCAGGGCTCGGGGAGACCCAGTACTTC,CASSLAGLGETQYF
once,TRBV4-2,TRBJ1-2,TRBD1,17,TGTGCCAGCAGCCAAGATCGTGGGACAGAAATCCTCTATGGCTACACCTTC,CASSQDRGTEILYGYTF
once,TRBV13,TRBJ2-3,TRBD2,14,TGTGCCAGCAGCTTACGAGCGGGAGCAGATACGCAGTATTTT,CASSLRAGADTQYF
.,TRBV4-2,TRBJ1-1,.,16,TGTGCCAGCAGCCAAGATAGTAGCACGTTGAACACTGAAGCTTTCTTT,CASSQDSSTLNTEAFF
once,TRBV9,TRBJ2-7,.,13,TGTGCCAGCAGCGTAGAAAACTTGGGCGAGCAGTACTTC,CASSVENLGEQYF
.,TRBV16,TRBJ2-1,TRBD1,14,TGTGCCAGCAGCCAATCACAGGGGGTGAATGAGCAGTTCTTC,CASSQSQGVNEQFF
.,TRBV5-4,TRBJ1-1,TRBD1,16,TGTGCCAGCAGCTTGGGTACAGGGGTTGAGGACACTGAAGCTTTCTTC,CASSLGTGVEDTEAFF
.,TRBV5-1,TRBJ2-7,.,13,TGCGCCAGCAGCTTCGGGCAGGGTGACGAGCAGTACTTC,CASSFGQGDEQYF